This TCR beta chain was captured by sequencing in a study of cytomegalovirus exposure and HLA in healthy donors (dated by TCRdb to the late 2010s). Some background on the complete study: An earlier analysis of roughly 500 of the donors reported roughly 270 Gb of sequence data and 100 million to 140 million unique TCR beta sequences from some 180 million T cells. Every repertoire in the discovery cohort had been generated on one and the same sequencing platform. To predict cytomegalovirus infection status, the study brought together high-throughput TCR immunosequencing, statistical association of individual TCRs with disease status, and machine learning. The later analysis used no new phenotypic data to find candidate immune exposures, relying instead on TCR beta sequences and their occurrence across donors. The aim of the study was to test whether cataloging public T cell receptors could identify signatures of past pathogen exposure. A handful of DR-DQ haplotypes were handled as single units for association and clustering because linkage in the cohort was strong. HLA typing included class I and class II loci at four-digit resolution. The study profiled the T cell repertoires of hundreds of subjects by immunosequencing and related them to cytomegalovirus serostatus. Across around 400 genotyped donors of the cohort, an average of 235,054 unique TCR beta nucleotide sequences per donor were sequenced, and roughly 17% of those sequences were non-productive. In addition to the first cohort of 666 subjects, a separate validation cohort of approximately 120 different subjects was used. Typing coverage varied by locus: about 629-630 donors for A, B, C, DRB1 and DQB1; approximately 520 for DQA1; more than 600 for DPA1; approximately 470 for DPB1. A later analysis re-examined previously published TCR beta repertoires from more than 650 donors and added high-resolution HLA genotyping to investigate patterns of TCR occurrence. A later genetic analysis took genome-wide SNP genotypes for about three fifths of the 666 donors and used that subset as a discovery cohort. Among the roughly 400 genotyped donors, approximately 82% belonged to the genetic ancestry cluster associated with self-reported Caucasian donors. Donor age, sex, ethnicity and CMV serostatus were compiled alongside the repertoire data. An early release covering over 500 HLA-typed donors comprised about 290 gigabases of sequencing data and approximately 80 million unique TCR sequences. To decide whether each TCR beta V gene segment behaved as functional or pseudogenic, an earlier analysis of fewer than 750 of the donors relied on high-throughput TCR beta sequencing. Study-level results and caveats: A further reported finding was that TCR beta sequences accurately predicted the HLA-A and HLA-B alleles for most subjects in the first cohort. Several of the top co-occurrence clusters appeared to be linked to parvovirus B19, influenza, CMV and Epstein-Barr virus, according to a later analysis. In an earlier analysis of 587 of the donors, most TCR beta V segments appeared in productive rearrangements about 87% or about 30% of the time, broadly matching IMGT annotations. The study listed around 160 TCR beta chains as associated with cytomegalovirus. The 87-base-pair reads could not distinguish some IMGT-functional V segments, including TRBV6-2 and TRBV6-3, so those segments were excluded. Most CMV-associated TCR beta chains appeared to be HLA-restricted in a later analysis, and the HLA associations seemed to be driven largely by CMV exposure. HLA typing was unavailable for some donors at each locus, so association tests used only the typed subset. Most TCR sequences were observed very rarely across donors, whereas some public TCRs were present in many individuals. Compared with equally common non-associated chains, HLA-associated TCR beta chains in a later analysis were more clonally expanded and had lower generation probabilities. Correlated functional status among segregating V segments might be attributable to linkage disequilibrium, but an unknown experimental factor could not be ruled out. In a later analysis, around 15,000 TCR beta sequences were associated with specific HLA alleles at a false discovery rate of 0.05. V-gene and J-gene trimming of TCR beta chains was associated with a missense DCLRE1C variant in a later genetic analysis, and the association was replicated in an independent cohort. In both the original and validation cohorts, the classifier was reported to diagnose cytomegalovirus status with high specificity and sensitivity. A group of highly shared sequence variants was considered likely to be a technical artifact of the sequencing pipeline. Presence/absence analyses assumed roughly uniform sequencing depth across donors, an assumption that may not hold. A few of the identified cytomegalovirus-associated TCR beta chains were confirmed in vitro to be specific for cytomegalovirus antigens. The only immune exposure information available for the cohort was CMV serostatus. Seventeen rarely observed V segments, including chromosome 9 orphons, were excluded from the earlier analysis of some 590 of the donors because counts were too low. In this cohort, only TCR beta chains were sequenced, and detectable features were limited by the absence of alpha or paired-chain data. According to a later analysis, TCR association rates differed among HLA loci, with DRB1 alleles showing the most associated TCRs and HLA-C alleles showing the fewest. Strong co-occurrence of HLA alleles, especially DR and DQ, made assigning TCR associations to individual alleles difficult. According to the authors, the approach could potentially be generalized to other disease states and immunological phenotypes. According to a later genetic analysis, donors in an Asian-associated ancestry cluster had fewer N-insertions in productive TCRs than the approximately 650-donor mean.

The cohort comprised some 730 healthy bone marrow donors. At the time of sampling, every cohort member was nominally healthy, though immune exposures that went unrecorded were likely present. The donor was CMV seronegative and was included in the group of around 320 seronegative cohort members. A peripheral blood sample was collected from each donor, and TCR beta sequencing was performed on peripheral blood mononuclear cells. Genomic DNA extraction from the blood cell samples was performed with the Qiagen DNeasy Blood Extraction Kit. For this clone: What this receptor recognizes is not known. Base qualities are missing; no much larger clone stands one base away.

Preparation of the library involved the immunoSEQ multiplex PCR assay. For the multiplex PCR, a mixture combining 60 forward primers for TCR Vbeta segments and 13 reverse primers for TCR Jbeta segments was used. The CDR3 region of rearranged TCR beta genes was amplified from genomic DNA by a multiplex PCR assay. Amplified TCR beta libraries were sequenced as 87-base-pair reads on the Illumina HiSeq System. Processing in the source paper ran as follows. A later analysis tallied around 82 million unique TCR beta chains across the 666 repertoires, and some 10 million of those chains were shared by two or more donors. Raw reads were error-corrected and collapsed into unique sequences with a nearest-neighbor algorithm that merged closely related sequences to remove PCR and sequencing errors. Alignment of CDR3 sequences to IMGT reference sequences was used to assign V, D and J gene segments. Each retained sequence needed at least a six-nucleotide match to both a V gene segment and a J gene segment. Rearrangements were called productive when the CDR3 lacked stop codons and stayed in frame with V and J; all others were non-productive. CDR3 was defined according to IMGT convention as the region running from the second conserved V-encoded cysteine to the conserved J-encoded phenylalanine. The earlier analysis of roughly 590 of the donors excluded sequences that lacked an unambiguous match to a single V gene segment. In an earlier analysis of several hundred of the donors, V segments were called functional above 56.7% productive rearrangements and were called segregating when the between-donor standard deviation exceeded 5%. To diagnose cytomegalovirus status from the catalog of TCR beta chain sequences, a statistical classification framework was built. In a later analysis, TCR nucleotide sequences were compared against IMGT/GENE-DB human TR gene sequences so that V and J genes could be assigned. The TCRdist pipeline was used in a later analysis to assign CDR3 sequences and most-parsimonious VDJ recombination scenarios. In a later analysis, every TCR beta chain was defined by the combination of its CDR3 amino acid sequence and its V-gene family, and reads without a unique V-gene family were dropped. To address suspected cross-contamination and a sequencing artifact, a later analysis removed 450 to 700 highly shared, low-generation-probability nucleotide sequences. In a later analysis, a clonal expansion index for each public chain was calculated from normalized within-repertoire ranks of inferred template counts. Generation probabilities in a later analysis came from a VDJ recombination model fitted to out-of-frame rearrangements, and those results were checked against IGoR. In a later analysis, hypergeometric tests were used to score TCR-TCR, TCR-HLA and TCR-CMV co-occurrence, with a repertoire-size bias correction applied to TCR pairs. A later analysis estimated false discovery rates by permuting HLA or CMV assignments 20 times. In a later analysis, co-occurring TCRs were grouped using DBSCAN, and TCRdist sequence similarity was added for clustering within HLA-allele-positive subsets. For co-occurrence clustering, repertoires with fewer than 30,000 or more than 120,000 public chains were excluded, along with several repertoires with anomalous nucleotide sharing. Here the immuneACCESS table is served through TCRdb, limited to in-frame sequences with V and J called. Missing clones are a known gap in these copies; in checked studies unresolved V genes cover under half, and the rest lacks a known reason. V, J and clone size are taken as reported in that table, and D and trimming were inferred from the DNA itself. The sample table lists over 100,000 clones, around 74% of them with a count of one. 7.3% of the sample lies in the top ten.

Including the terminal cysteine and phenylalanine, the CDR3 comprises 14 residues. The entry retains the CDR3 DNA only, 42 bases that are in frame from base 1. From the germline V gene, CDR1 is SGHAT and CDR2 is FQNNGV. Deletion took 5 bases off V and 8 bases off J, with a span of 13 bases between the germline ends. The sample taken for sequencing was PBMCs. The chain uses TRBV11-2 and TRBJ1-6; the D gene is possibly TRBD1, with 5 bases matching. This TCR derives from a male donor in good health and CMV-seronegative. The DNA reads as follows: TGTGCCAGCAGCCTGCGCTTAGGGGATTCACCCCTCCACTTT. This gives the protein CASSLRLGDSPLHF. The reference TRBV11-2 and TRBJ1-6 proteins fill in what lies around the CDR3, so the full variable domain reads EAGVAQSPRYKIIEKRQSVAFWCNPISGHATLYWYQQILGQGPKLLIQFQNNGVVDDSQLPKDRFSAERLKGVDSTLKIQPAKLEDSAVYLCASSLRLGDSPLHFGNGTRLTVT.